These 6 T cell receptor beta chains were sequenced from one sample in a study of shared clonotypes between healthy human individuals. Sequenced by immunoSEQ multiplex PCR; TCRdb stores in-frame clones only, minus some. The sample holds some 2,400,000 clones, more than 90% seen once. Specimen: naive CD4+ T cells sorted from blood. Subset denoted: CD45RA+ positively selected. The receptors were gathered from a man aged 18-30 years in good health.

The chain has TRBV28 and TRBJ2-7, with D hard to call. Germline values: CDR1 MDHEN, CDR2 SYDVKM. The ends were cut back, 7 bases at V and 5 bases at J, with 15 bases in the middle. This CDR3 contains 13 residues. The CDR3 nucleotides are TGTGCCAGCATCACGACCCGCGGCCACGAGCAGTACTTC. The encoded protein is CASITTRGHEQYF.

The chain joins TRBV28 to TRBJ1-2, with a weak D call TRBD1 (6 bases). CDR1 and CDR2 from the germline V gene are MDHEN and SYDVKM. V was clipped by 9 bases and J by 7 bases, with 18 bases between them. The CDR3 totals 13 residues. Here the CDR3 DNA reads TGTGCCAGTCGAATTCAACAGGGAAGTGGCTACACCTTC. Protein: CASRIQQGSGYTF.

The chain has TRBV11-2 and TRBJ2-7; 8 positions match TRBD1. This CDR3 has 14 residues. Trimming at V came to 5 bases and at J to 0 bases, leaving 3 bases not matched to a gene. Germline V CDR1 and CDR2: SGHAT, FQNNGV. The CDR3 loop reads CASSAGQASYEQYF. The CDR3, as DNA: TGTGCCAGCAGCGCGGGACAGGCCTCCTACGAGCAGTACTTC.

The chain links TRBV27 to TRBJ2-2; D not resolved. The V end was cut by 2 bases, the J end by 5 bases, with 9 bases between. The CDR3 runs 14 residues. The V gene's germline CDR1 is MNHEY and CDR2 SMNVEV (reference sequence). The CDR3: CASSLEGLTGELFF. The CDR3 DNA reads TGTGCCAGCAGTTTAGAAGGTTTAACCGGGGAGCTGTTTTTT.

Comments on this clone: Different DNA sequences within this sample yield the same CDR3. This chain uses TRBV6-6 with TRBJ1-1, with D hard to call. Germline assignment: CDR1 MNHNY and CDR2 SVGAGI (reference sequence). Deletions cut 6 bases from V and 0 bases from J, with 8 bases between. This CDR3 has 13 amino acids. CDR3 nucleotides: TGTGCCAGCAGCCAAGGGCTGAACACTGAAGCTTTCTTT. It yields the protein CASSQGLNTEAFF.

The V gene is TRBV9, the J gene TRBJ1-1; D perhaps matches TRBD1 (5 bases). Germline CDR1 SGDLS, CDR2 YYNGEE. The CDR3 covers 15 residues. Trimming left V 4 bases short and J 4 bases short, with 17 bases between. The CDR3 bases are TGTGCCAGCAGCTTGGACGGGGCCGCCAGCACTGAAGCTTTCTTT. Its protein is CASSLDGAASTEAFF.